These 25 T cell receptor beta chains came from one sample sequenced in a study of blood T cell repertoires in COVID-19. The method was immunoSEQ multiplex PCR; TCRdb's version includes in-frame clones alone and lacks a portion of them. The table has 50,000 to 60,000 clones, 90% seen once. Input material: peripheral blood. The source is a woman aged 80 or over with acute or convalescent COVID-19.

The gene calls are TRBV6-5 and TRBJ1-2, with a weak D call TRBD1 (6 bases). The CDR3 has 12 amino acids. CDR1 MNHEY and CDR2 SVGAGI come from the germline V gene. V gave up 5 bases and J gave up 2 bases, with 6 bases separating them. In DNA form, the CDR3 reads TGTGCCAGCAGTACAGGGAACTATGGCTACACCTTC. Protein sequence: CASSTGNYGYTF.

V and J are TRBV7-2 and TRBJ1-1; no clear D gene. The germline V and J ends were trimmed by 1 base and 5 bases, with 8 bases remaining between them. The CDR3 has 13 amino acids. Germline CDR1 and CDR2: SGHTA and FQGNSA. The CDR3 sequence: CASSLGGSTEAFF. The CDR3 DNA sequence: TGTGCCAGCAGCTTAGGAGGGAGTACTGAAGCTTTCTTT.

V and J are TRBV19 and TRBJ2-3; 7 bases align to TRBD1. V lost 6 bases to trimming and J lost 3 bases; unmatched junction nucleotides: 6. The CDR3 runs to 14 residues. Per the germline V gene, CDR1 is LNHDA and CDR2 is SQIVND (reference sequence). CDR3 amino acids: CASRQTGTTDTQYF. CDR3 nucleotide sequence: TGTGCCAGTAGACAGACAGGGACAACAGATACGCAGTATTTT.

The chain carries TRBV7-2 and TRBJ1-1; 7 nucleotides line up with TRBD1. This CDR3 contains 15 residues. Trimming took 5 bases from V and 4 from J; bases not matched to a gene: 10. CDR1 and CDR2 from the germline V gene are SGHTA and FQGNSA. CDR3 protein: CASSPKTGRSTEAFF. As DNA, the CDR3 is TGTGCCAGCAGCCCCAAGACAGGGAGGAGCACTGAAGCTTTCTTT.

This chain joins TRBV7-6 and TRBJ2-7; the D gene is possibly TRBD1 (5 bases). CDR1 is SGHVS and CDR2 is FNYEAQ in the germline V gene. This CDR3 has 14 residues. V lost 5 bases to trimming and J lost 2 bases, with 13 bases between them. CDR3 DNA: TGTGCCAGCAGCCCCGGCAGGGCCCCCTACGAGCAGTACTTC. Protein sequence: CASSPGRAPYEQYF. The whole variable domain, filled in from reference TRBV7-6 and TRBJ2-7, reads GAGVSQSPRYKVTKRGQDVALRCDPISGHVSLYWYRQALGQGPEFLTYFNYEAQQDKSGLPNDRFSAERPEGSISTLTIQRTEQRDSAMYRCASSPGRAPYEQYFGPGTRLTVT.

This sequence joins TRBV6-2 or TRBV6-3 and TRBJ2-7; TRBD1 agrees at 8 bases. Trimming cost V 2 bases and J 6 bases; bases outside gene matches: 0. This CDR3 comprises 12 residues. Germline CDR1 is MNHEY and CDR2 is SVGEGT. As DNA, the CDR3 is TGTGCCAGCAGTTACGGGACAGGCGAGCAGTACTTC. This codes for CASSYGTGEQYF.

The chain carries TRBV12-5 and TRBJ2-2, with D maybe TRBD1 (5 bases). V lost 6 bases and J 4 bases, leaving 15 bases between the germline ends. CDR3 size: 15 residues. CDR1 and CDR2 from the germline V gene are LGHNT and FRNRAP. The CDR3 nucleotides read TGTGCTAGTGGATTGCTCCCCCAGGGCACCGGGGAGCTGTTTTTT. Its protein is CASGLLPQGTGELFF.

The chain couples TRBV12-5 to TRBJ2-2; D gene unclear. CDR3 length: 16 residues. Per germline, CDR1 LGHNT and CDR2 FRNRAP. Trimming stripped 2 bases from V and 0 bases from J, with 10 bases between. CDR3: CASGLLQTPNTGELFF. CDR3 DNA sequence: TGTGCTAGTGGTTTGCTACAGACGCCGAACACCGGGGAGCTGTTTTTT. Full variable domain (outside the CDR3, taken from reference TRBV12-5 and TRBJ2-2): DARVTQTPRHKVTEMGQEVTMRCQPILGHNTVFWYRQTMMQGLELLAYFRNRAPLDDSGMPKDRFSAEMPDATLATLKIQPSEPRDSAVYFCASGLLQTPNTGELFFGEGSRLTVL.

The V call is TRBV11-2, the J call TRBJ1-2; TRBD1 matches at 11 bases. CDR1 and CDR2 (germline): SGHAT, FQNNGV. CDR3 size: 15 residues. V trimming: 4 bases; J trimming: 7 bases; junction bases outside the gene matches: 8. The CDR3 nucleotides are TGTGCCAGCAGCTCCAGGACAGGGGGCATTGGTGGCTACACCTTC. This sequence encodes CASSSRTGGIGGYTF.

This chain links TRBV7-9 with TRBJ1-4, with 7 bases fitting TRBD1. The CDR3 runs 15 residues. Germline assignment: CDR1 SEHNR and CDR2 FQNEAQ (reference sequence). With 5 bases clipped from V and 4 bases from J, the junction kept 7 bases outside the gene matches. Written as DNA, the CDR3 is TGTGCCAGCAGCCCGGGACAGATCTATAATGAAAAACTGTTTTTT. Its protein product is CASSPGQIYNEKLFF.

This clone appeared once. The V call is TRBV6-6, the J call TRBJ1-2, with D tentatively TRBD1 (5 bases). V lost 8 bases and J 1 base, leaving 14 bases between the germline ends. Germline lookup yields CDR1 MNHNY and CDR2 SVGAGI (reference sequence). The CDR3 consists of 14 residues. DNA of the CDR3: TGTGCCAGCGTCGGACAACTTATTAACTATGGCTACACCTTC. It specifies CASVGQLINYGYTF.

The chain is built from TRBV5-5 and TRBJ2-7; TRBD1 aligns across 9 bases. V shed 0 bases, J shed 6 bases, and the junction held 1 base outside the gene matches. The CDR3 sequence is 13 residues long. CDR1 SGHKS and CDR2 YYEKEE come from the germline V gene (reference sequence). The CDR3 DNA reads TGTGCCAGCAGCTTGGCGGACAGGGGCGAGCAGTACTTC. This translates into CASSLADRGEQYF.

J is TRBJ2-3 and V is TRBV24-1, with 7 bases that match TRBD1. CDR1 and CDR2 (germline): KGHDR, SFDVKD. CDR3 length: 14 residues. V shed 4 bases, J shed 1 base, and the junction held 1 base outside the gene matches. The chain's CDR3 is CATSEGGGTDTQYF. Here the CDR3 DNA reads TGTGCCACCAGTGAAGGGGGCGGCACAGATACGCAGTATTTT.

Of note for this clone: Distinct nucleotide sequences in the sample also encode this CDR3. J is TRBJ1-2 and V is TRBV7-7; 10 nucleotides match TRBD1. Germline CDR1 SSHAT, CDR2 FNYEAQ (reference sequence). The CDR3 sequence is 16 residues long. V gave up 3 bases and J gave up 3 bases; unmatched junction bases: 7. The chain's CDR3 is CASSLTTGGVYYGYTF. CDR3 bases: TGTGCCAGCAGCTTGACGACAGGGGGCGTGTACTATGGCTACACCTTC. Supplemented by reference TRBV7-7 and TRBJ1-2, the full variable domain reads GAGVSQSPRYKVTKRGQDVTLRCDPISSHATLYWYQQALGQGPEFLTYFNYEAQPDKSGLPSDRFSAERPEGSISTLTIQRTEQRDSAMYRCASSLTTGGVYYGYTFGSGTRLTVV.

In nucleotides, the CDR3 is TGTGCCAGCAGCCAAGATGGGCAGTACTATGGCTACACCTTC. The encoded protein is CASSQDGQYYGYTF. The chain recombines TRBV3-1 (or the pseudogene TRBV3-2) with TRBJ1-2; D not resolved. Germline lookup yields CDR1 LGHDT and CDR2 YNNKEL (reference sequence). V was shortened by 0 bases and J by 3 bases, with 8 bases between the two germline ends. The length of the CDR3 is 14 residues.

The chain's CDR3 is CAWTGAKLNTGELFF. Written as DNA, the CDR3 is TGTGCCTGGACAGGCGCGAAATTGAACACCGGGGAGCTGTTTTTT. This chain joins TRBV30 and TRBJ2-2, with no clear D. This CDR3 comprises 15 residues. Germline lookup yields CDR1 GTSNPN and CDR2 SVGIG (reference sequence). Trimming took 4 bases from V and 1 from J, leaving 13 bases between them.

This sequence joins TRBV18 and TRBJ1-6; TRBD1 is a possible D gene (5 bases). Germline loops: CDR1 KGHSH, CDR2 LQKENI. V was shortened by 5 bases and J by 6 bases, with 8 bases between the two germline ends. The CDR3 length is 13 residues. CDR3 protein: CASSYQGNSPLHF. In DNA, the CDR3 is TGTGCCAGCTCATATCAGGGTAATTCACCCCTCCACTTT.

The CDR3 DNA reads as TGTGCCAGCGTTTCGGGTCTTTATGGCTACACCTTC. Translation gives CASVSGLYGYTF. The rearrangement joins TRBV12-3 or TRBV12-4 to TRBJ1-2; D is ambiguous. The germline V and J ends were trimmed by 8 bases and 5 bases, with 12 bases remaining between them. This CDR3 is 12 amino acids long.

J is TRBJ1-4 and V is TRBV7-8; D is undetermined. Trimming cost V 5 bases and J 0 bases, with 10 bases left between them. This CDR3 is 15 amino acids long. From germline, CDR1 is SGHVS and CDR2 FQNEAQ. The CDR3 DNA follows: TGTGCCAGCAGCCTCCAAACGGCAACTAATGAAAAACTGTTTTTT. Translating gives CASSLQTATNEKLFF.

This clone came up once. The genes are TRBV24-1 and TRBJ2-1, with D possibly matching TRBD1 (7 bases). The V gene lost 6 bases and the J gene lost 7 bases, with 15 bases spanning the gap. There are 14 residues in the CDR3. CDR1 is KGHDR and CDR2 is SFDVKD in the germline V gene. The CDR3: CATSKRTGGNEQFF. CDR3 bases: TGTGCCACCAGTAAGAGGACAGGAGGGAATGAGCAGTTCTTC.

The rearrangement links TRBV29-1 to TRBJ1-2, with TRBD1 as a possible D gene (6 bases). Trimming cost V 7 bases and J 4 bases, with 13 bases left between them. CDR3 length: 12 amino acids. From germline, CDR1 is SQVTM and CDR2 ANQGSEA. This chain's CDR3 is CSGGGAGYGYTF. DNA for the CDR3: TGCAGCGGCGGGGGGGCTGGCTATGGCTACACCTTC.

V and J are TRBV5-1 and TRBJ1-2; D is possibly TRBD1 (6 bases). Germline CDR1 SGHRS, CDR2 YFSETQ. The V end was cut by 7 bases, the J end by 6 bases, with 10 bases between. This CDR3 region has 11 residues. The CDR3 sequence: CASGGADGYTF. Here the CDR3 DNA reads TGCGCCAGCGGGGGGGCGGATGGCTACACCTTC.

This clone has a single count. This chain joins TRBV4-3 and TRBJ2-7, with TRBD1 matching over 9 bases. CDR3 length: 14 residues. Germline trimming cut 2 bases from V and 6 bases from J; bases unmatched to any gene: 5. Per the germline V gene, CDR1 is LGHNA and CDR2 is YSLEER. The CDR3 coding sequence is TGCGCCAGCAGCCAACTACAGGGGGCGGGCGAGCAGTACTTC. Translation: CASSQLQGAGEQYF.

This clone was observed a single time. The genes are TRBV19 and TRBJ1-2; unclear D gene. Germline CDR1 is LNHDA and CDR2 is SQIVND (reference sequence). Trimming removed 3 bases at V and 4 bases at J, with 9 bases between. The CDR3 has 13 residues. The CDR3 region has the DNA TGTGCCAGTAGTATGGTACAGCCCTATGGCTACACCTTC. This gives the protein CASSMVQPYGYTF.

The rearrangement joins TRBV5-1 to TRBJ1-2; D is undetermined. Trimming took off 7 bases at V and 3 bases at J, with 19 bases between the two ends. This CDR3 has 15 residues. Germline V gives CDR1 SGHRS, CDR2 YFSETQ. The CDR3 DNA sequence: TGCGCCAGCTCCCCGAGAGGGCAGGCCCACTATGGCTACACCTTC. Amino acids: CASSPRGQAHYGYTF.